This TCR beta chain was captured in a study of blood T cells in healthy people across ages (dated by TCRdb to the mid-2010s). Looking at the study overall: In model experiments, roughly one uniquely barcoded TCR beta cDNA molecule per two T cells was captured by template switching. Using deep sequencing normalized with unique cDNA molecular identifiers, the study measured how TCR beta repertoire diversity changes with age. Donors were grouped into four age groups: young (average approximately 15 years), middle-aged (roughly 38), aged (around 56) and long-lived (around 80). To avoid experimental bias, donors of different ages were spread randomly across the sequencing lanes. Using the same blood draw, the study looked at two additional independent replicas of 1 million unique cDNA reads for two donors, one aged 18 to 29 and the other aged 80 or older.

The CDR3, from cysteine to phenylalanine, totals 13 residues. The retained sequence is limited to the CDR3, 39 bases, with the frame set at the first base. CDR1 and CDR2 were assigned from the germline V gene (reference sequence) as DFQATT and SNEGSKA. V is clipped by 7 bases and J by 9 bases, and the sequence between their germline boundaries is 18 bases long. The approximately 41 donors, aged roughly 6 to 95 years, were systemically healthy Caucasian individuals from Russia. Each donor gave about 9.7 milliliters of peripheral blood, drawn into EDTA-treated Vacutainer tubes. PBMCs were isolated by Ficoll-Paque density-gradient centrifugation, with at least 7 million obtained per sample. Trizol reagent was used to extract total RNA from the PBMCs, yielding at least 6 micrograms per sample. Naive CD45RAhigh/CD27high T cell percentages were measured by flow cytometry on a PBMC aliquot from every donor.

A single count supports this clonotype. The antigen it binds to is not known. Base qualities were left out, and no much larger clone turns up one base away. Weak support is all one read offers. The library came from 5' RACE. Sequencing relied on an Illumina HiSeq 2500. A second 7 to 11 cycle PCR used a sample-barcoded 5' primer and a J-beta primer mix. A unique molecular identifier was introduced onto each TCR beta cDNA molecule by a template-switch 5' adaptor carrying 12 random nucleotides. Each sample yielded at least 2.5 million CDR3-containing paired-end reads. The Mint cDNA synthesis kit, primed by a TRBC-specific oligonucleotide, was used to synthesize first-strand cDNA from all RNA. All cDNA was treated with uracil-DNA glycosylase and then went through a first 18-cycle PCR with the universal primers M1SS and BC2_uni_R. The study's processing was this. Normalization of each sample was performed by random selection of 1 million high-quality reads, each carrying a distinct molecular identifier. Reads with shared molecular identifiers were discarded instead of being binned into consensus sequences. MiTCR, run with a Q25 quality threshold and the strictest error-elimination algorithm, handled CDR3 identification, clonotype clustering and error correction. A nonparametric unseen species model with Euler transformation was used to estimate lower-bound total TCR beta diversity. TCRdb applied fastp at Q25 and MiXCR to the public reads, then kept only in-frame beta chains. Rows are unified per CDR3 protein, each entry keeping the most common DNA and genes. The V and J calls were determined by TCRdb, not by the authors. The sample includes 800,000 to 950,000 distinct CDR3 sequences, with under 40% observed a single time. Approximately 12% of the sample is taken by the ten largest.

The research as a whole found: Observed TCR beta diversity correlated strongly with the percentage of naive T cells measured by flow cytometry. Total diversity estimates from one million sequenced T cells were considered lower bounds and underestimates. Observed TCR beta diversity per million T cells fell roughly linearly with age, and a significant reduction was already apparent by age approximately 41. Donor CMV infection status was unknown, potentially confounding age-related changes in expanded clonotypes. Conclusive comparison of naive and antigen-experienced compartments was prevented by the profiling of bulk unsorted PBMCs. Compared with the aged group, the long-lived group had more naive CD4+ T cells, fewer expanded clones and increased TCR diversity, a pattern suggesting age selection.

The receptor comes from a man younger than 30 in good health. The sequence links TRBV20-1 to TRBJ1-4; tentative D gene TRBD1, with 5 bases matching. Sequenced material: blood. This receptor carries the CDR3 CSVPGPIRKKLFF. In nucleotides, the sequence is TGCAGTGTTCCGGGACCAATTCGGAAAAAACTGTTTTTT.